The T cell receptor beta chain described here comes from a study of identical twins. Notes on the study in general: The more abundant beta clonotypes in cord blood had fewer insertions, and memory repertoires did not show this.

Points on this clonotype: Its cognate antigen is unknown.

MiXCR, applied by TCRdb to the 5' RACE reads, yields one record per CDR3 protein. The sample contains about 470,000 distinct CDR3 sequences, 20% to 25% of which appear only once. A further study also used this sample, focusing on T cells expressing NK-cell markers. That work adds: The study drew TCR beta repertoires from sorted CD3+CD56+NKG2C+, CD3+CD56+NKG2C- and CD3+CD56-NKG2C+ T cells. HCMV specificity of the expanded NKG2C+ T cell clones was not established.

The sequence derives from a woman between 18 and 29 years old in good health. Sequencing used CD4+ T cells sorted from blood.

The CDR3 nucleotides read TGTGCCAGCAAACGAGGAACAGGCTTCGAGCAGTACTTC. This encodes CASKRGTGFEQYF. The chain joins TRBV2 to TRBJ2-7; D may be TRBD1 (5 bases). The V and J ends lost 7 bases and 6 bases respectively, with 16 bases between them. The germline V gene encodes CDR1 SNHLY and CDR2 FYNNEI. The CDR3 consists of 13 residues.